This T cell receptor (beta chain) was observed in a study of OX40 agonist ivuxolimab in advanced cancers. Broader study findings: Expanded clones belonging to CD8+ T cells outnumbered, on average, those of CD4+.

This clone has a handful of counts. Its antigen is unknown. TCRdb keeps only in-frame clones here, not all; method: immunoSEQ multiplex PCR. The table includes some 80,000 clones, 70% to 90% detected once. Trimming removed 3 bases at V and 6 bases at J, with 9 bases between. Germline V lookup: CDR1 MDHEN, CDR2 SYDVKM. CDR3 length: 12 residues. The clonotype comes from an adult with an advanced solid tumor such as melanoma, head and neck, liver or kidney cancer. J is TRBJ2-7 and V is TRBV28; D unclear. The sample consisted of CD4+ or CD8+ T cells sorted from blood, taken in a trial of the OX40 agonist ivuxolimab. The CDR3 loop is CASSFYPSEQYF. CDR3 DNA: TGTGCCAGCAGTTTTTACCCTTCCGAGCAGTACTTC.